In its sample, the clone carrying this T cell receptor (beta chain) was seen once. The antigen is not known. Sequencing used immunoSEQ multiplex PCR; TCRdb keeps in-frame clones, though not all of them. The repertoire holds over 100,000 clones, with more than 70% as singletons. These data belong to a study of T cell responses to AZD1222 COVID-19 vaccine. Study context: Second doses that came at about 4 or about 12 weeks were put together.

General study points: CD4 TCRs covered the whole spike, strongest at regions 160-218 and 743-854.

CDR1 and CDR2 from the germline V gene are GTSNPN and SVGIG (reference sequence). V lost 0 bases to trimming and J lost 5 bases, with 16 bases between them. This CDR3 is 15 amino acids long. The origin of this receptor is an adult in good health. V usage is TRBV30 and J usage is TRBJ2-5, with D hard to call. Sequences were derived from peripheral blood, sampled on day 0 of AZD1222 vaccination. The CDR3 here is CAWSVFPGFTETQYF. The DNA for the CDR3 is TGTGCCTGGAGTGTTTTCCCAGGATTCACGGAGACCCAGTACTTC.